This T cell receptor beta chain comes out of a study of OX40 agonist ivuxolimab in advanced cancers. About the research overall: In this cohort, patients received ivuxolimab, an agonistic anti-OX40 (CD134) antibody.

Any history of autoimmune disease or systemic immunosuppression disqualified patients. This clone was counted a single time. Its antigen is still unknown. Sequenced by immunoSEQ multiplex PCR; TCRdb stores in-frame clones only, minus some. The sample includes some 84,000 clones, 89% of them seen just once. Germline V gene sequence: CDR1 LNHDA, CDR2 SQIVND (reference sequence). CDR3 size: 15 residues. Trimming took off 3 bases at V and 0 bases at J, with 12 bases between the two ends. Notes on the study in general: CD8+ T cells showed, on average, more clonal expansion than CD4+ cells.

This sequence originates from an adult with an advanced solid tumor such as melanoma, head and neck, liver or kidney cancer. The chain couples TRBV19 to TRBJ2-7; TRBD2 might be the D (6 bases). The source was CD4+ or CD8+ T cells sorted from blood, collected in a trial of the OX40 agonist ivuxolimab. The DNA of the CDR3 is TGTGCCAGTAGTATTAGGAGGGGCGGCTCCTACGAGCAGTACTTC. As protein: CASSIRRGGSYEQYF.